The 20 T cell receptor beta chains below were found in one sample sequenced in a study of blood T cell repertoires in COVID-19 (dated by TCRdb to 2018 to 2021). Receptor amplification or capture employed the immunoSEQ multiplex PCR assay. Drawn from immuneACCESS, this table holds only the in-frame rearrangements with V and J called that TCRdb kept. Clones are partly lost; checked studies trace under half to an unresolved V gene and leave the rest unexplained. The sample records more than 200,000 clones, approximately 86% of which are singletons. Around 5.1% of the sample rests with the top ten. The sequenced sample consisted of peripheral blood. All receptors come from a woman aged 55-69 years with COVID-19, enrolled during active disease.

V is TRBV7-2 and J is TRBJ2-7, with TRBD1 matching 10 bases. J lost 7 bases, V lost 1 base, and 7 bases had no gene match. Germline V gene lookup returns CDR1 SGHTA and CDR2 FQGNSA. The CDR3 is 15 amino acids. The CDR3: CASSLVGTGANEQYF. The DNA of the CDR3 is TGTGCCAGCAGCTTAGTGGGGACAGGGGCGAATGAGCAGTACTTC.

The chain uses TRBV14 and TRBJ1-2; maybe TRBD1 (6 bases). Trimming took 1 base from V and 4 from J, leaving 7 bases between them. Germline V gene lookup returns CDR1 SGHDN and CDR2 FVKESK. The CDR3 runs to 13 residues. For the CDR3, the DNA is TGTGCCAGCAGCCAAGGACAGGTCTATGGCTACACCTTC. Translating it yields CASSQGQVYGYTF.

A single count supports this clone. The chain combines TRBV19 with TRBJ2-2; D call uncertain. Trimming stripped 5 bases from V and 0 bases from J, with 10 bases between. The CDR3 has 15 residues. Germline V gene sequence: CDR1 LNHDA, CDR2 SQIVND (reference sequence). The CDR3 is CASSRVRSNTGELFF. CDR3 coding DNA: TGTGCCAGTAGTCGGGTCAGATCGAACACCGGGGAGCTGTTTTTT.

This chain uses TRBV7-9 with TRBJ2-1, with 10 nucleotides matching TRBD1. The CDR3 spans 14 residues. The germline CDR1 and CDR2 sequences are SEHNR and FQNEAQ (reference sequence). V dropped 5 bases and J dropped 8; count of bases not matched to a gene: 6. The CDR3 protein is CASSQGTGEYEQFF. As DNA, the CDR3 is TGTGCCAGCAGCCAGGGGACAGGGGAGTATGAGCAGTTCTTC.

Only one count was recorded for this clone. V and J are TRBV2 and TRBJ1-6, with 7 positions matching TRBD1. This CDR3 has 17 residues. Trimming at V came to 3 bases and at J to 4 bases, leaving 9 bases not matched to a gene. Germline CDR1 is SNHLY and CDR2 is FYNNEI. The CDR3 loop reads CASSETGKYGYNSPLHF. Here the CDR3 DNA reads TGTGCCAGCAGTGAGACAGGGAAATATGGATATAATTCACCCCTCCACTTT.

This clone was observed a few times. The chain has TRBV6-1 and TRBJ2-5, with TRBD2 matching over 12 bases. Germline values: CDR1 MNHNS, CDR2 SASEGT. Trimming removed 1 base from V and 4 bases from J; junction bases left unmatched: 4. CDR3 size: 16 residues. The CDR3 sequence: CASSEGRLAGAETQYF. CDR3 coding DNA: TGTGCCAGCAGTGAAGGGAGACTAGCGGGAGCAGAGACCCAGTACTTC.

The sample holds one count of this clone. The gene calls are TRBV19 and TRBJ1-1, with D uncertain. The CDR3 has 15 residues. V lost 1 base to trimming and J lost 1 base, with 10 bases between them. Germline values: CDR1 LNHDA, CDR2 SQIVND (reference sequence). The CDR3 loop is CASSIVHGKNTEAFF. The CDR3 DNA reads as TGTGCCAGTAGTATAGTACACGGGAAGAACACTGAAGCTTTCTTT. Using reference TRBV19 and TRBJ1-1 for the parts outside the CDR3, the full variable domain is DGGITQSPKYLFRKEGQNVTLSCEQNLNHDAMYWYRQDPGQGLRLIYYSQIVNDFQKGDIAEGYSVSREKKESFPLTVTSAQKNPTAFYLCASSIVHGKNTEAFFGQGTRLTVV.

The J gene is TRBJ1-2, the V gene TRBV28; 8 bases line up with TRBD1. This CDR3 has 17 residues. The germline CDR1 and CDR2 sequences are MDHEN and SYDVKM. V trimming: 1 base; J trimming: 0 bases; junction bases outside the gene matches: 7. The CDR3: CASSLSRDRLANYGYTF. In DNA, the CDR3 is TGTGCCAGCAGTTTATCCCGGGACAGGCTAGCTAACTATGGCTACACCTTC.

The gene calls are TRBV28 and TRBJ1-4; maybe TRBD1 (5 bases). The CDR3 length is 12 residues. Trimming left V 5 bases short and J 12 bases short, with 13 bases between. Germline V CDR1 and CDR2: MDHEN, SYDVKM. CDR3 nucleotides: TGTGCCAGCAGTGTGATCACAGGAGAACTGTTTTTT. This gives the protein CASSVITGELFF.

This chain joins TRBV9 and TRBJ1-2, with 7 bases that match TRBD1. V shed 3 bases, J shed 4 bases, and the junction held 9 bases outside the gene matches. The CDR3 runs to 15 residues. The germline gives CDR1 SGDLS, CDR2 YYNGEE. CDR3 loop: CASSEGEQGSYGYTF. The DNA for the CDR3 is TGTGCCAGCAGCGAGGGGGAACAGGGGTCCTATGGCTACACCTTC.

This chain connects TRBV7-9 to TRBJ2-1; D not resolved. The germline CDR1 and CDR2 sequences are SEHNR and FQNEAQ (reference sequence). The CDR3 sequence is 16 residues long. The V and J ends lost 5 bases and 0 bases respectively, with 14 bases between them. The CDR3 nucleotides are TGTGCCAGCAGCCCCCCCGCCCTGAGCTCCTACAATGAGCAGTTCTTC. Translation: CASSPPALSSYNEQFF. The full variable domain, its missing parts supplied by reference TRBV7-9 and TRBJ2-1, is DTGVSQNPRHKITKRGQNVTFRCDPISEHNRLYWYRQTLGQGPEFLTYFQNEAQLEKSRLLSDRFSAERPKGSFSTLEIQRTEQGDSAMYLCASSPPALSSYNEQFFGPGTRLTVL.

V is TRBV19 and J is TRBJ1-5; a possible D gene is TRBD1 (6 bases). Germline V gene lookup returns CDR1 LNHDA and CDR2 SQIVND (reference sequence). The CDR3 is 17 residues long. Trimming cost V 6 bases and J 7 bases, with 25 bases left between them. The CDR3 bases are TGTGCCAGTAGCACGGGAGGGGCGGGGGCGCCGAGACAGCCCCAGCATTTT. Amino acid sequence: CASSTGGAGAPRQPQHF.

The DNA for the CDR3 is TGTGCCAGCAGCGTAGAGCAGGGTAGGGCCCATGGCTACACCTTC. Its translation: CASSVEQGRAHGYTF. The V call is TRBV9, the J call TRBJ1-2; TRBD1 is a possible D gene (5 bases). Germline assignment: CDR1 SGDLS and CDR2 YYNGEE. The CDR3 covers 15 residues. V shed 0 bases and J shed 6 bases, with 15 bases lying between them.

This clone came up once. V is TRBV6-1 and J is TRBJ1-5; D is unresolved. V lost 0 bases and J 6 bases, leaving 9 bases between the germline ends. The CDR3 is 14 residues long. Germline V gives CDR1 MNHNS, CDR2 SASEGT. The CDR3 DNA sequence: TGTGCCAGCAGTGAAGCGTCAGTTGGTCAGCCCCAGCATTTT. This gives the protein CASSEASVGQPQHF.

The chain carries TRBV6-6 and TRBJ1-1; D unclear. The V gene's germline CDR1 is MNHNY and CDR2 SVGAGI (reference sequence). This CDR3 spans 12 amino acids. Trimming took 2 bases from V and 1 from J, leaving 2 bases between them. In DNA, the CDR3 is TGTGCCAGCAGTTACCAGAACACTGAAGCTTTCTTT. Its translation is CASSYQNTEAFF.

The chain joins TRBV7-2 to TRBJ1-2; D is unclear. The CDR3 has 17 amino acids. V dropped 1 base and J dropped 4 bases, with 19 bases sitting between them. The germline V gene encodes CDR1 SGHTA and CDR2 FQGNSA. The CDR3 DNA reads TGTGCCAGCAGCTTAGGGTATTCGGGAAGGATGAGCTATGGCTACACCTTC. The encoded protein is CASSLGYSGRMSYGYTF.

V is TRBV7-9 and J is TRBJ1-1, with D possibly being TRBD1 (6 bases). The CDR3 length is 14 residues. Per germline, CDR1 SEHNR and CDR2 FQNEAQ (reference sequence). V was trimmed by 5 bases and J by 2 bases, leaving 12 bases between them. This chain's CDR3 is CASSGRTVNTEAFF. In DNA, the CDR3 is TGTGCCAGCAGCGGACGGACAGTCAACACTGAAGCTTTCTTT.

This clone was detected many times. The chain has TRBV20-1 and TRBJ1-2; D perhaps matches TRBD1 (5 bases). In germline, CDR1 is DFQATT, CDR2 SNEGSKA (reference sequence). The CDR3 is made up of 14 amino acids. With 3 bases removed from V and 4 bases from J, the gap between germline ends came to 15 bases. In nucleotides, the CDR3 is TGCAGTGCTAGTGGTCGGCAGGGCGCCTATGGCTACACCTTC. It encodes CSASGRQGAYGYTF.

J is TRBJ1-2 and V is TRBV10-2; TRBD1 is a possible D gene (5 bases). The CDR3 is made up of 15 amino acids. The V and J ends lost 2 bases and 6 bases respectively, with 16 bases between them. Germline V gene data show CDR1 as WSHSY and CDR2 as SAAADI. CDR3 amino acids: CASSEGYGGLNGYTF. As DNA, the CDR3 is TGCGCCAGCAGTGAGGGTTACGGGGGGTTGAATGGCTACACCTTC.

The chain joins TRBV20-1 to TRBJ2-3; 10 bases line up with TRBD2. Germline-derived CDR1 and CDR2 are DFQATT and SNEGSKA (reference sequence). This CDR3 region has 16 residues. The V gene end was trimmed by 6 bases and the J gene end by 2 bases; junction bases not matched to a gene: 11. The CDR3 DNA is TGCAGTGCCAGTCAAAGGACTAGCGGAAACACAGATACGCAGTATTTT. Its protein product is CSASQRTSGNTDTQYF.